The 8 T cell receptor beta chains presented below share a single source sample, sequenced in a study of regulatory T cells in long-lasting Graves disease (dated by TCRdb to 2020 to 2022). The time point label on this specimen signifies: persistent/refractory GD, antithyroid drugs over 5 years with positive TRAb. RNA was extracted from PBMCs in TRIzol for both TCR sequencing and RNA sequencing. The receptor library was made with multiplex PCR. The listed sequencing device is Illumina HiSeq 4000. TCR beta libraries were built with iRepertoire HTBI primers and Arm-PCR amplification of CDR3 regions. TCRdb reprocessed the public reads (quality trimming at Q25 with fastp, clone calling with MiXCR) and kept in-frame beta chains. Rows matching on CDR3 protein sequence are summarized as one entry with the most common DNA and genes. For this sample there are 650,000 to 700,000 distinct CDR3 sequences; 30% appear just once. The ten largest clones add up to 40% to 50% of the sample.

Sequencing used peripheral blood mononuclear cells (PBMCs), obtained when the disease was refractory, from a patient treated with antithyroid drugs. Every receptor here comes from a female donor with Graves disease.

The chain combines TRBV11-2 with TRBJ1-6; no definite D call. V gave up 3 bases and J gave up 6 bases, with 12 bases separating them. The germline gives CDR1 SGHAT, CDR2 FQNNGV. CDR3 size: 15 residues. The CDR3 sequence: CASSFQSLVNSPLHF. Here the CDR3 DNA reads TGTGCCAGCAGCTTTCAGAGCCTGGTTAATTCACCCCTCCACTTT.

In its sample, this clonotype was seen a few times. J is TRBJ2-7 and V is TRBV6-2 or TRBV6-3; TRBD2 is a possible D gene (6 bases). With 4 bases removed from V and 0 bases from J, the gap between germline ends came to 13 bases. Looked up from germline, CDR1 is MNHEY and CDR2 is SVGEGT. The CDR3 consists of 15 residues. CDR3 DNA sequence: TGTGCCAGCAGTTCCCACCCCGGGGGCTCCTACGAGCAGTACTTC. This sequence encodes CASSSHPGGSYEQYF.

The rearrangement uses TRBV6-1 and TRBJ2-3; D possibly corresponds to TRBD2 (5 bases). V was cut by 0 bases and J by 8 bases, with 9 bases left in between. The CDR3 consists of 13 residues. The germline V gene has CDR1 MNHNS and CDR2 SASEGT. Here the CDR3 reads CASSEADGVTQYF. The CDR3 coding sequence is TGTGCCAGCAGTGAAGCTGACGGGGTTACGCAGTATTTT.

As DNA, the CDR3 is TGTGCCAGCAGTGACCCGGGACAAGGCCAAGAAAAACTGTTTTTT. Translation gives CASSDPGQGQEKLFF. This chain joins TRBV25-1 and TRBJ1-4, with D possibly TRBD1 on 6 matching bases. Trimming took off 3 bases at V and 8 bases at J, with 16 bases between the two ends. CDR1 and CDR2 from the germline V gene are MGHDK and SYGVNS. The CDR3 consists of 15 residues.

The V call is TRBV29-1, the J call TRBJ2-5; weak D call: TRBD1 (6 bases). The CDR3 contains 13 residues. Germline assignment: CDR1 SQVTM and CDR2 ANQGSEA. Trimming left V 3 bases short and J 7 bases short, with 15 bases between. For the CDR3, the DNA is TGCAGCGTTGATGGGACAAGGAAATGGACCCAGTACTTC. Its translation: CSVDGTRKWTQYF.

The chain links TRBV7-9 to TRBJ2-3; 7 bases align to TRBD2. The germline CDR1 and CDR2 sequences are SEHNR and FQNEAQ (reference sequence). The V gene end was trimmed by 3 bases and the J gene end by 0 bases; junction bases not matched to a gene: 9. The CDR3 runs to 17 residues. The CDR3 region is CASSLDLAGHSTDTQYF. In DNA form, the CDR3 reads TGTGCCAGCAGCTTGGACTTAGCGGGCCATAGCACAGATACGCAGTATTTT.

J is TRBJ2-7 and V is TRBV6-1; no clear D. CDR1 is MNHNS and CDR2 is SASEGT in the germline V gene. This CDR3 spans 11 amino acids. Trimming cost V 5 bases and J 4 bases, with 6 bases left between them. The CDR3 loop reads CASSMSYEQYF. The CDR3 bases are TGTGCCAGCAGTATGTCGTACGAGCAGTACTTC.

The gene calls are TRBV7-2 and TRBJ1-4, with unresolved D. Trimming took 3 bases from V and 6 from J, leaving 14 bases between them. Germline CDR1 SGHTA, CDR2 FQGNSA. The CDR3 extends over 15 amino acids. The CDR3 is CASSFSGLMDEKLFF. DNA of the CDR3: TGTGCCAGCAGCTTCTCGGGTCTAATGGATGAAAAACTGTTTTTT. The full variable domain, in which reference TRBV7-2 and TRBJ1-4 provide the parts outside the CDR3, is GAGVSQSPSNKVTEKGKDVELRCDPISGHTALYWYRQSLGQGLEFLIYFQGNSAPDKSGLPSDRFSAERTGGSVSTLTIQRTQQEDSAVYLCASSFSGLMDEKLFFGSGTQLSVL.